Each of the 15 T cell receptor beta chains below was sequenced from the same sample in a study of T cell responses to AZD1222 COVID-19 vaccine. Assay used: immunoSEQ multiplex PCR; TCRdb lists only in-frame clones, some missing. The sample shows about 140,000 clones, 85% to 90% of them seen only once. The specimen was peripheral blood, collected on day 0 of AZD1222 vaccination. The receptors derive from an adult in good health.

The V gene is TRBV6-5, the J gene TRBJ1-5; D perhaps matches TRBD1 (5 bases). V gave up 5 bases and J gave up 12 bases, with 17 bases separating them. CDR1 is MNHEY, CDR2 SVGAGI, per germline. The CDR3 covers 13 residues. CDR3 in amino acids: CASSTSERGFQHF. Here the CDR3 DNA reads TGTGCCAGCAGTACCTCGGAGAGGGGTTTCCAGCATTTT.

The chain uses TRBV27 and TRBJ1-4; 10 positions agree with TRBD1. Per the germline V gene, CDR1 is MNHEY and CDR2 is SMNVEV (reference sequence). The ends lost 6 bases at V and 8 bases at J; junction bases unmatched: 6. The CDR3 sequence is 14 residues long. The CDR3 nucleotides read TGTGCCAGCAGGCCGGGACAGGGGTACGAAAAACTGTTTTTT. This codes for CASRPGQGYEKLFF.

V usage is TRBV19 and J usage is TRBJ1-6; a possible D gene is TRBD1 (5 bases). Per germline, CDR1 LNHDA and CDR2 SQIVND (reference sequence). This CDR3 spans 14 amino acids. Trimming shortened V by 5 bases and J by 11 bases, and 16 bases separated the two germline ends. The CDR3 is CASSLPGDGAPLHF. For the CDR3, the DNA is TGTGCCAGTAGTCTACCGGGGGATGGGGCACCCCTCCACTTT.

The chain links TRBV19 to TRBJ2-2; 9 bases align to TRBD2. CDR1 is LNHDA and CDR2 is SQIVND in the germline V gene (reference sequence). The CDR3 covers 16 residues. Losses at the gene ends were 4 bases for V and 1 base for J; bases not matched to a gene: 4. The CDR3 region has the DNA TGTGCCAGTAGTAGAATAGCGGGGGTGAACACCGGGGAGCTGTTTTTT. This encodes CASSRIAGVNTGELFF.

The chain carries TRBV5-1 and TRBJ2-7, with D perhaps matching TRBD1 or TRBD2 (5 bases each). Trimming took 2 bases from V and 1 from J, leaving 10 bases between them. The CDR3 loop spans 14 amino acids. From germline, CDR1 is SGHRS and CDR2 YFSETQ. CDR3 nucleotide sequence: TGCGCCAGCAGCTTCGGCTGGGGGTCCTACGAGCAGTACTTC. Translation: CASSFGWGSYEQYF. Based on the CDR3 plus reference TRBV5-1 and TRBJ2-7, the full variable domain is KAGVTQTPRYLIKTRGQQVTLSCSPISGHRSVSWYQQTPGQGLQFLFEYFSETQRNKGNFPGRFSGRQFSNSRSEMNVSTLELGDSALYLCASSFGWGSYEQYFGPGTRLTVT.

The chain uses TRBV3-1 (or the pseudogene TRBV3-2) and TRBJ1-1; D unresolved. The V gene's germline CDR1 is LGHDT and CDR2 YNNKEL (reference sequence). The CDR3 runs to 13 residues. Trimming removed 1 base from V and 5 bases from J, with 8 bases in between. The CDR3 DNA sequence: TGTGCCAGCAGCCAAGTCGTGACGACTGAAGCTTTCTTT. Protein: CASSQVVTTEAFF.

The chain is built from TRBV6-4 and TRBJ1-2, with 7 bases identical to TRBD1. Unmatched junction bases numbered 3, after V lost 4 bases and J lost 4 bases. Germline CDR1 reads MRHNA; CDR2 reads SNTAGT. The CDR3 sequence is 13 residues long. DNA of the CDR3: TGTGCCAGCAGTGTACAGGGGACCTATGGCTACACCTTC. Amino acid sequence: CASSVQGTYGYTF.

J is TRBJ2-7 and V is TRBV12-3 or TRBV12-4; D call uncertain. The V end lost 8 bases, the J end lost 0 bases, and 2 bases lay between the germline ends. This CDR3 comprises 10 residues. This CDR3 reads CASGSYEQYF. The CDR3 coding sequence is TGTGCCAGCGGCTCCTACGAGCAGTACTTC.

The CDR3 protein is CASSEGGYNSPLHF. In nucleotides, the CDR3 is TGCGCCAGCAGCGAAGGAGGGTATAATTCACCCCTCCACTTT. The rearrangement joins TRBV5-1 to TRBJ1-6; D is uncertain. Germline assignment: CDR1 SGHRS and CDR2 YFSETQ. The V and J ends lost 4 bases and 4 bases respectively, with 9 bases between them. The CDR3 runs to 14 residues.

This clone was found once. The V gene is TRBV10-3, the J gene TRBJ2-7; TRBD2 is a possible D gene (5 bases). Germline CDR1 reads ENHRY; CDR2 reads SYGVKD. The CDR3 contains 15 residues. With 2 bases removed from V and 4 bases from J, the gap between germline ends came to 15 bases. The CDR3 is CAISEPGLAGYEQYF. The CDR3 bases are TGTGCCATCAGTGAGCCCGGGCTAGCTGGGTACGAGCAGTACTTC.

This clone was recorded a few times. This chain links TRBV5-4 with TRBJ1-2, with 7 nucleotides matching TRBD1. Germline CDR1 reads SGHNT; CDR2 reads YYREEE (reference sequence). The CDR3 covers 14 residues. V was clipped by 4 bases and J by 2 bases; unmatched bases: 5. CDR3 region: CASSRDSLNYGYTF. CDR3 coding DNA: TGTGCCAGCAGCCGGGACAGTCTCAACTATGGCTACACCTTC.

This clone was seen just once. This chain links TRBV3-1 (or the pseudogene TRBV3-2) with TRBJ1-4; no definite D call. Germline V gene lookup returns CDR1 LGHDT and CDR2 YNNKEL (reference sequence). The CDR3 has 13 amino acids. V lost 10 bases and J 7 bases, leaving 16 bases between the germline ends. Here the CDR3 reads CATQPPGIEKLFF. The CDR3, as DNA: TGTGCCACCCAACCCCCCGGGATTGAAAAACTGTTTTTT.

This clone occurred once. The chain has TRBV5-8 and TRBJ1-1; D uncertain. The length of the CDR3 is 14 residues. V was cut by 2 bases and J by 0 bases, with 8 bases left in between. Germline V gene data show CDR1 as SGHTS and CDR2 as YDEGEE. CDR3 DNA: TGTGCCAGCAGCTTCATCGGGTTGAACACTGAAGCTTTCTTT. It translates to CASSFIGLNTEAFF.

V and J are TRBV4-1 and TRBJ1-1, with TRBD1 as a possible D gene (6 bases). This CDR3 comprises 13 residues. The germline V gene encodes CDR1 MGHRA and CDR2 YSYEKL. The V end lost 4 bases, the J end lost 5 bases, and 11 bases lay between the germline ends. The CDR3 bases are TGCGCCAGCAGCCGCAACAGGGAAACTGAAGCTTTCTTT. It codes for CASSRNRETEAFF.

This chain joins TRBV25-1 and TRBJ1-1; D remains ambiguous. Germline V gene sequence: CDR1 MGHDK, CDR2 SYGVNS. V was cut by 2 bases and J by 2 bases, with 3 bases left in between. CDR3 length equals 12 residues. CDR3 sequence (DNA): TGTGCCAGCAGTGAACTAAACACTGAAGCTTTCTTT. This codes for CASSELNTEAFF.